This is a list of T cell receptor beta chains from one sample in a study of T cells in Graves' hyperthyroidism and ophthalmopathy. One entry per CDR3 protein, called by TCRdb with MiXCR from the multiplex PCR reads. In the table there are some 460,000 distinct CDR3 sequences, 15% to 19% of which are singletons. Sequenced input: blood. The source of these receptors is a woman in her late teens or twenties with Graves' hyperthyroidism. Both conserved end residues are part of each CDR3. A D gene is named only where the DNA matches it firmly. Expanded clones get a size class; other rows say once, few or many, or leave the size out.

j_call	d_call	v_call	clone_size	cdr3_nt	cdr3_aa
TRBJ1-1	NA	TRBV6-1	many	TGTGCCACTCACGGTCGGCGGGCCTCTGGCAACACTGAAGCTTTCTTT	CATHGRRASGNTEAFF
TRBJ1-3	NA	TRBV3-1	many	TGTGCCAGCAGCGACCTCGACAGGGGAAACACCATATATTTT	CASSDLDRGNTIYF
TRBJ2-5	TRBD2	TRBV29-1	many	TGCAGTGTTACTAGCGGCCAAGAGACCCAGTACTTC	CSVTSGQETQYF
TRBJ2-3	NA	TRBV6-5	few	TGTGCCAGCAGTTTATCAGGATTTTCCATCACAGATACGCAGTATTTT	CASSLSGFSITDTQYF
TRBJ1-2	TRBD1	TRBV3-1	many	TGTGCCAGCAGCCAAGCCGGACAGGGGTTTGGCTACACCTTC	CASSQAGQGFGYTF
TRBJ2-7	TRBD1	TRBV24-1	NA	TGTGCCACCAGTGACTCGGGACAGGGCTCCTACGAGCAGTACTTC	CATSDSGQGSYEQYF
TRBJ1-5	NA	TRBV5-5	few	TGTGCCAGCAGCTTCACTGGTTATAGCAATCAGCCCCAGCATTTT	CASSFTGYSNQPQHF
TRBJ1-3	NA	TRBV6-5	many	TGTGCCAGCAGTAACTCTGCCCAGGGAAACACCATATATTTT	CASSNSAQGNTIYF
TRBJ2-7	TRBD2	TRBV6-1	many	TGTGCCAGCAGTCCGACTAGCGGACCCTACGAGCAGTACTTC	CASSPTSGPYEQYF
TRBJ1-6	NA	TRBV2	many	TGTGCCAGCAGAAATCGGGGGCAATCACCCCTCCACTTT	CASRNRGQSPLHF
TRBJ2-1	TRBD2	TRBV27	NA	TGTGCCAGCAGTTGGACTAGCGGGATAAATGAGCAGTTCTTC	CASSWTSGINEQFF
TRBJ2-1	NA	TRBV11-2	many	TGTGCCAGCAGCTCCCAGGGAAACGAGCAGTTCTTC	CASSSQGNEQFF
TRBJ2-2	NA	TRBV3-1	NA	TGTGCCAGCAGACTTGGGGTGCTAGGAGGCACCGGGGAGCTGTTTTTT	CASRLGVLGGTGELFF
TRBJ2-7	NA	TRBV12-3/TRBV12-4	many	TGTGCCAGCAGCCGCCGCACTCTTACCTACGAGCAGTACTTC	CASSRRTLTYEQYF
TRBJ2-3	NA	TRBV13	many	TGTGCCAGCAGCTCCCCGGGACGGGACACAGATACGCAGTATTTT	CASSSPGRDTDTQYF
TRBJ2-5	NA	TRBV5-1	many	TGCGCCAGCAGCTTGGGTTCGTCGGACTACCAAGAGACCCAGTACTTC	CASSLGSSDYQETQYF
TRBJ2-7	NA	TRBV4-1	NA	TGCGCCAGCAGCCCTACGGGTGGAGCCGAGCAGTACTTC	CASSPTGGAEQYF
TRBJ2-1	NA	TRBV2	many	TGTGCCAGCAGTGGCAGGGGCCACAATGAGCAGTTCTTC	CASSGRGHNEQFF
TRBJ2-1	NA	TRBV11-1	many	TGTGCCAGCAGCCCCGCCACCGGACAGCTCTCCTACAATGAGCAGTTCTTC	CASSPATGQLSYNEQFF
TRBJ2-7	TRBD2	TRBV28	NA	TGTGCCAGCAGTACTCTAGCGGGGGGGAACTACGAGCAGTACTTC	CASSTLAGGNYEQYF
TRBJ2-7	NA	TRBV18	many	TGTGCCAGCTCCTCCGCGAATCTTTTAACCTACGAGCAGTACTTC	CASSSANLLTYEQYF
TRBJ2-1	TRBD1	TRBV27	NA	TGTGCCAGCAGTTTACTAGGGACAGTCAATGAGCAGTTCTTC	CASSLLGTVNEQFF
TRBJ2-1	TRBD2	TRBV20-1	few	TGCAGCGTGGGGGTTGGGGAGGGCCTACTCGTTGAGCAGTTCTTC	CSVGVGEGLLVEQFF
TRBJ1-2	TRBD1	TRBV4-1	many	TGCGCCAGCAGCCAACAGGACAGGTCCTTCTATGGCTACACCTTC	CASSQQDRSFYGYTF
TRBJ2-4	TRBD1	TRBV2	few	TGTGCCAGCAGCCGGGACAGACCACTAGCCAAAAACATTCAGTACTTC	CASSRDRPLAKNIQYF
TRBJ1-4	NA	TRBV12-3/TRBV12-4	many	TGTGCCAGCAGTTTAGCGCTTCAAGGTGGCAGGGGTTATGAAAAACTGTTTTTT	CASSLALQGGRGYEKLFF
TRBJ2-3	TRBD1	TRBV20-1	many	TGCAGTGCTAGAGACCCTTTCCCGGGACAGGGGGCTTCAGATACGCAGTATTTT	CSARDPFPGQGASDTQYF
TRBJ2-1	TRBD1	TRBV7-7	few	TGTGCTAGCAGCCCACAGCGGACAGGGGAGCAGTTCTTC	CASSPQRTGEQFF
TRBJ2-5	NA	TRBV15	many	TGTGCCACCAGCAGAGATTTGGGCGCAGAGACCCAGTACTTC	CATSRDLGAETQYF
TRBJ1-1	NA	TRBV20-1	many	TGCAGTGCTAGATCGGGGGAGGGGATAACTGAAGCTTTCTTT	CSARSGEGITEAFF
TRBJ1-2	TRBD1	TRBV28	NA	TGTGCCAGCAGTTTATCCTGGGGGCGGACAGGGGGCGCGGACTATGGCTACACCTTC	CASSLSWGRTGGADYGYTF
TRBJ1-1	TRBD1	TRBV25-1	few	TGTGCCAGCGCCCAGACAGGGTCCCCTGAAGCTTTCTTT	CASAQTGSPEAFF
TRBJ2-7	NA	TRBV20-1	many	TGCAGTGCTAGAGATCCAGTCAGCGAGCAGTACTTC	CSARDPVSEQYF
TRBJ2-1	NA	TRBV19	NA	TGTGCCAGTAGTATGACACTAGAGGCAATGGGTGAGCAGTTCTTC	CASSMTLEAMGEQFF
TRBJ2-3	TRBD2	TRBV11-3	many	TGTGCCAGCAGCTCCTCTCGCGGGGGGGCGGCGGATACGCAGTATTTT	CASSSSRGGAADTQYF
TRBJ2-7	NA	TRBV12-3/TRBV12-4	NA	TGTGTCAGCAGTTTCCCGGGGTCTTACTACGAGCAGTACTTC	CVSSFPGSYYEQYF
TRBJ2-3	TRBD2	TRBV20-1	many	TGCAGTGCTAGAGCGGCGGGGGGCCCAGATACGCAGTATTTT	CSARAAGGPDTQYF
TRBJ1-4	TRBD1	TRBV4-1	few	TGCGCCAGCAGCCATAAAAGCACGTTTCCGGGACAGTTGGACCTTACTAATGAAAAACTGTTTTTT	CASSHKSTFPGQLDLTNEKLFF
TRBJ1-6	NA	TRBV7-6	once	TGTGCCAGCAGCCCTTTTGGGCTCGGGCAGCTTAATTCACCCCTCCACTTT	CASSPFGLGQLNSPLHF
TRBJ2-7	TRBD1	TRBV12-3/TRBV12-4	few	TGTGCCAGCAGTCCGTGGGACAGGGATTACGAGCAGTACTTC	CASSPWDRDYEQYF
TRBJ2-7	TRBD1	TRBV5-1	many	TGCGCCAGCAGCTTGGCAATGACAGGGAGTTACTACGAGCAGTACTTC	CASSLAMTGSYYEQYF
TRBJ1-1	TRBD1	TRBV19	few	TGTGCCAGTACCTTTACAGGGGGTATGAAGACTGAAGCTTTCTTT	CASTFTGGMKTEAFF
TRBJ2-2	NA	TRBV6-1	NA	TGTGCCAGCAGCAGGACTGTGGGAACCGGGGAGCTGTTTTTT	CASSRTVGTGELFF
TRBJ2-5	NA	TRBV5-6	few	TGTGCCAGCAGGTTGGGCCGAAAGATCCAAGAGACCCAGTACTTC	CASRLGRKIQETQYF
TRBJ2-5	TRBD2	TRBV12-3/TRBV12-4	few	TGTGCCAGCAGTCCCCGACTAGCGGGGGGTCTTTCGTACCAAGAGACCCAGTACTTC	CASSPRLAGGLSYQETQYF